This T cell receptor (beta chain) was observed in a study of blood T cells in healthy people across ages. Combining a sample-barcoded 5' primer with a J-beta primer mix, a second PCR ran for 7 to 11 cycles. TCRdb passed the 5' RACE reads through MiXCR, listing each CDR3 protein once. The repertoire consists of 890,000 or so distinct CDR3 sequences, with 55% to 65% occurring once and the leading ten covering around a quarter. The CDR3 extends over 13 amino acids. Germline CDR1 is MNHEY and CDR2 is SVGEGT. J was trimmed by 5 bases and V by 8 bases; bases with no gene match: 6. The source of this sequence is a man in his thirties or forties in good health. Sequencing input: blood. The chain employs TRBV6-2 or TRBV6-3 and TRBJ2-5, with TRBD2 matching over 9 bases. The CDR3 here is CASVRAGGETQYF. CDR3 bases: TGTGCCAGCGTCCGAGCGGGGGGTGAGACCCAGTACTTC.